This T cell receptor beta chain was recorded in a study of cytomegalovirus exposure and HLA in healthy donors (dated by TCRdb to about 2017). In terms of the full investigation: In an earlier analysis of around 540 of the donors, 250 to 300 Gb of sequence data and roughly 100 million unique TCR beta sequences from 150 million to 200 million T cells were reported. Several DR-DQ haplotypes were handled as single units for association and clustering because linkage in the cohort was strong. Rather than drawing on any new phenotypic data, the later analysis identified candidate immune exposures from TCR beta sequences and the way those sequences occurred across donors. All discovery cohort repertoires had been generated using a single sequencing platform. An earlier analysis of nearly 600 of the donors applied high-throughput TCR beta sequencing to assess whether each TCR beta V gene segment acted as functional or pseudogenic. To predict cytomegalovirus infection status, the study brought together high-throughput TCR immunosequencing, statistical association of individual TCRs with disease status, and machine learning. An early release covering around 630 HLA-typed donors comprised about 320 gigabases of sequencing data and roughly 86 million unique TCR sequences. Along with the approximately 650-subject first cohort, a separate validation cohort of approximately 110 different subjects was used. The study used immunosequencing to profile the T cell repertoires of about 670 subjects and linked those repertoires to cytomegalovirus serostatus. In a later genetic analysis, genome-wide SNP genotypes for about 55% of the roughly 700 donors were used, and that subset was treated as a discovery cohort. The study was designed to test whether signatures of past pathogen exposure could be identified by cataloging public T cell receptors. HLA typing included class I and class II loci at four-digit resolution. A later analysis re-analyzed previously published TCR beta repertoires from 500 to 700 donors and added high-resolution HLA genotyping to study TCR occurrence patterns. Across about 380 genotyped donors of the cohort, an average of approximately 240,000 unique TCR beta nucleotide sequences per donor were sequenced, and around 20% of those sequences were non-productive. Among the roughly 400 genotyped donors, 81% belonged to the genetic ancestry cluster associated with self-reported Caucasian donors. Typing coverage differed by locus: A, B, C, DRB1 and DQB1 were typed in about 620-640 donors, DQA1 in roughly 510, DPA1 in 600 to 610, and DPB1 in 472. Donor age, sex, ethnicity and CMV serostatus were compiled alongside the repertoire data. Broad study findings and their caveats: The authors suggested that the approach could potentially be extended to other disease states and immunological phenotypes. Some IMGT-functional V segments, including TRBV6-2 and TRBV6-3, could not be distinguished by the 87-base-pair reads and were therefore excluded. A group of highly shared sequence variants was considered likely to be a technical artifact of the sequencing pipeline. Seventeen rarely observed V segments, including chromosome 9 orphons, were excluded from the earlier analysis of a few hundred of the donors because counts were too low. While some public TCRs were present in many individuals, most TCR sequences turned up only very rarely across donors. CMV serostatus was the only immune exposure information available for the cohort. In an earlier analysis of approximately 590 of the donors, most TCR beta V segments appeared in productive rearrangements about 87% or about 30% of the time, broadly matching IMGT annotations. Roughly uniform sequencing depth across donors was assumed in presence/absence analyses, although this assumption may not hold. An association between a missense DCLRE1C variant and V-gene and J-gene trimming of TCR beta chains was found in a later genetic analysis and replicated in an independent cohort. Compared with equally common non-associated chains, HLA-associated TCR beta chains in a later analysis were more clonally expanded and had lower generation probabilities. A few of the identified cytomegalovirus-associated TCR beta chains were confirmed in vitro to be specific for cytomegalovirus antigens. When HLA alleles, especially DR and DQ, strongly co-occurred, attributing TCR associations to individual alleles was difficult. In both the original and validation cohorts, the classifier was reported to diagnose cytomegalovirus status with high specificity and sensitivity. A total of around 150 TCR beta chains were listed by the study as associated with cytomegalovirus. Several of the top co-occurrence clusters appeared to be linked to parvovirus B19, influenza, CMV and Epstein-Barr virus, according to a later analysis. A further reported finding was that TCR beta sequences accurately predicted the HLA-A and HLA-B alleles for most subjects in the first cohort. Most CMV-associated TCR beta chains appeared to be HLA-restricted in a later analysis, and the HLA associations seemed to be driven largely by CMV exposure. In this cohort, only TCR beta chains were sequenced, and detectable features were limited by the absence of alpha or paired-chain data. Because HLA typing was missing for some donors at each locus, association tests included only the typed subset. At a false discovery rate of 0.05, a later analysis linked fewer than 20,000 TCR beta sequences to specific HLA alleles. Correlated functional status among segregating V segments might reflect linkage disequilibrium, but an unknown experimental factor could not be ruled out. A later analysis found that TCR association rates varied across HLA loci, with DRB1 alleles showing the most associated TCRs and HLA-C alleles the fewest. In a later genetic analysis, fewer N-insertions in productive TCRs were reported among donors in an Asian-associated ancestry cluster than the roughly 700-donor mean.

At the junction V is shortened by 4 bases and J by 2 bases, with 8 bases in between. As encoded in the germline V gene, CDR1 is SNHLY while CDR2 is FYNNEI. Taken from cysteine to phenylalanine, the CDR3 has 13 residues. Only the CDR3 part of the read is kept: 39 bases, read in frame from the first base. Receptor libraries were prepared by the immunoSEQ multiplex PCR assay. For the multiplex PCR, a mixture combining 60 forward primers for TCR Vbeta segments and 13 reverse primers for TCR Jbeta segments was used. The CDR3 region of rearranged TCR beta genes was amplified from genomic DNA with a multiplex PCR assay. Amplified TCR beta libraries were sequenced as 87-base-pair reads on the Illumina HiSeq System. The authors processed their data as follows. Across the roughly 670 repertoires, a later analysis counted approximately 75 million unique TCR beta chains, 9.5 million to 12 million of which were shared by at least two donors. Raw reads were error-corrected and collapsed into unique sequences with a nearest-neighbor algorithm that merged closely related sequences to remove PCR and sequencing errors. CDR3 sequences were aligned to IMGT reference sequences to assign V, D and J gene segments. For a sequence to be retained, at least a six-nucleotide match to both a V gene segment and a J gene segment was required. A rearrangement counted as productive if the CDR3 had no stop codons and remained in frame with V and J, and every other rearrangement counted as non-productive. Following IMGT convention, CDR3 was defined as the stretch from the second conserved V-encoded cysteine to the conserved J-encoded phenylalanine. The earlier analysis of roughly 590 of the donors excluded sequences that lacked an unambiguous match to a single V gene segment. In an earlier analysis of around 600 of the donors, V segments were called functional above 56.7% productive rearrangements and were called segregating when the between-donor standard deviation exceeded 5%. A statistical classification framework was built for diagnosing cytomegalovirus status from the catalog of TCR beta chain sequences. V and J gene assignment, in a later analysis, came from comparing TCR nucleotide sequences with IMGT/GENE-DB human TR gene sequences. The TCRdist pipeline was used in a later analysis to assign CDR3 sequences and most-parsimonious VDJ recombination scenarios. In a later analysis, every TCR beta chain was defined by the combination of its CDR3 amino acid sequence and its V-gene family, and reads without a unique V-gene family were dropped. To address suspected cross-contamination and a sequencing artifact, a later analysis removed a few hundred highly shared, low-generation-probability nucleotide sequences. For each public chain, a later analysis derived a clonal expansion index from normalized ranks of inferred template counts within each repertoire. In a later analysis, generation probabilities were computed with a VDJ recombination model fitted to out-of-frame rearrangements, and the resulting probabilities were checked against IGoR. Hypergeometric tests were used in a later analysis to score TCR-TCR, TCR-HLA and TCR-CMV co-occurrence, with a repertoire-size bias correction applied to the TCR pairs. False discovery rates were estimated in a later analysis by permuting HLA or CMV assignments 20 times. A later analysis grouped co-occurring TCRs with DBSCAN, adding TCRdist sequence similarity when clustering within HLA-allele-positive subsets. Co-occurrence clustering excluded repertoires with fewer than 30,000 or more than 120,000 public chains, plus five with anomalous nucleotide sharing. TCRdb carries this immuneACCESS record with in-frame sequences only. Its versions omit some clonotypes, under half of them owing to an unresolved V gene in the studies checked, with the rest unexplained. D and trimming come from the DNA, and the V and J calls and clone size come from that table. This sample lists about 93,000 clones; over 55% were detected once. Approximately 5.8% of the sample is held by the ten biggest clonotypes.

In total, just over 650 healthy bone marrow donors made up the cohort. At the time of sampling, all cohort members were nominally healthy, though unrecorded immune exposures were likely present. The donor was CMV seropositive and was included in the group of 250 to 300 seropositive cohort members. Every donor gave a peripheral blood sample, and the peripheral blood mononuclear cells from that sample were used for TCR beta sequencing. Genomic DNA extraction from the blood cell samples was performed with the Qiagen DNeasy Blood Extraction Kit. For this clone: It has no known antigen specificity. No much larger clone exists at a distance of one base, and base qualities are not known.

The chain was built from TRBV2 and TRBJ1-2; the D gene cannot be resolved reliably. This TCR came from a boy between 5 and 17 years old in good health and CMV-seropositive. Sequenced input: PBMCs. The DNA sequence is as follows: TGTGCCAGCAGTGGCGAGCTAAACTATGGCTACACCTTC. This translates into CASSGELNYGYTF.